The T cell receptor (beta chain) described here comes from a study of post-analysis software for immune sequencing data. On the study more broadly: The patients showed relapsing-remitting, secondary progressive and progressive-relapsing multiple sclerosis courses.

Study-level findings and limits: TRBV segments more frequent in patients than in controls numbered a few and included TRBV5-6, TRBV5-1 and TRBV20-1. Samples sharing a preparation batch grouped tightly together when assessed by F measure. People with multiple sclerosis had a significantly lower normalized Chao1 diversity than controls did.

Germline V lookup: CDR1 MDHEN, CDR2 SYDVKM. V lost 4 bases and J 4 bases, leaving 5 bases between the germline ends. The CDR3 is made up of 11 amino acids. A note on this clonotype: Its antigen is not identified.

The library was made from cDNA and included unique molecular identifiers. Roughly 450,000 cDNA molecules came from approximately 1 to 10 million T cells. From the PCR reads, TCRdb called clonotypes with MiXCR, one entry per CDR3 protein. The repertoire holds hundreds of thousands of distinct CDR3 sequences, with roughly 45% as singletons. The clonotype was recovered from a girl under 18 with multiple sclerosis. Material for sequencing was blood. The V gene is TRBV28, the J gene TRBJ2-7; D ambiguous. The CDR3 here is CASSSMYEQYF. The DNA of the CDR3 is TGTGCCAGCAGTTCAATGTACGAGCAGTACTTC.